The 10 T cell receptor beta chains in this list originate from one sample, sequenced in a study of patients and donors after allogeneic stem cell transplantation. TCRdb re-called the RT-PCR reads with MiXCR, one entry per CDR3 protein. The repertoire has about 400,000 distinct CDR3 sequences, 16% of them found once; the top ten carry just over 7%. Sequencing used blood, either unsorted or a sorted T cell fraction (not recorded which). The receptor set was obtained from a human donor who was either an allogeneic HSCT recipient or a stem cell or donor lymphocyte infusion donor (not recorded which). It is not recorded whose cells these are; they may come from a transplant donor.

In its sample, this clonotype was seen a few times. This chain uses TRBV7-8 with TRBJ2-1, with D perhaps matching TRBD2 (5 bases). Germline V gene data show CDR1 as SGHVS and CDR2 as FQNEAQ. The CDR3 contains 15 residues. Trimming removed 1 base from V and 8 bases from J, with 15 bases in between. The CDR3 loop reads CASSLGSGRRDEQFF. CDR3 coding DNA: TGTGCCAGCAGCTTAGGTTCAGGCAGGCGGGATGAGCAGTTCTTC.

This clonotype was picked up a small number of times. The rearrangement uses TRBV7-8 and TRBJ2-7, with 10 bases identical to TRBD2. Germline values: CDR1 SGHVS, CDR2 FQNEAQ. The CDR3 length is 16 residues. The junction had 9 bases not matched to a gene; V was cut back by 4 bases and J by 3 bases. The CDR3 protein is CASSYTGVAGGYEQYF. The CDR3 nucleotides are TGTGCCAGCAGCTACACGGGGGTAGCGGGGGGCTACGAGCAGTACTTC.

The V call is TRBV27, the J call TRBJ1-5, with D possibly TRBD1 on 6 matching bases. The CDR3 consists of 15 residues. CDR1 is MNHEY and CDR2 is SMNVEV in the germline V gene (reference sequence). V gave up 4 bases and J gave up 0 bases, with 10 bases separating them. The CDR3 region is CASSSDSHSNQPQHF. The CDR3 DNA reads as TGTGCCAGCAGTTCGGACAGTCATAGCAATCAGCCCCAGCATTTT.

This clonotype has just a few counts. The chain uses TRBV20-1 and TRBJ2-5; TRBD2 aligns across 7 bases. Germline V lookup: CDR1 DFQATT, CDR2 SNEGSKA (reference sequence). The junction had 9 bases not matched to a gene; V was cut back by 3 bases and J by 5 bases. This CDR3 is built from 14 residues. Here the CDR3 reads CSASRAGVGETQYF. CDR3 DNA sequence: TGCAGTGCTAGCAGGGCGGGAGTAGGGGAGACCCAGTACTTC.

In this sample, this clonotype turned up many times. CDR3 DNA sequence: TGTGCCAGCAGTTATGGGGTCGGTGAGCAGTACTTC. Its protein is CASSYGVGEQYF. This rearrangement joins TRBV6-5 to TRBJ2-7; no definite D call. The germline gives CDR1 MNHEY, CDR2 SVGAGI. The CDR3 spans 12 residues. Between the trimmed V and J ends, which lost 3 bases and 7 bases, there was a span of 10 bases.

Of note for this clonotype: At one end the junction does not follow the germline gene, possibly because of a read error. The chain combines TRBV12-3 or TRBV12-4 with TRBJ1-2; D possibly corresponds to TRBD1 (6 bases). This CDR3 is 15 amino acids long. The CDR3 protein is CASTLRLQGGYGYTF. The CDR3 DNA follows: TGTGCCAGCACTTTACGGTTACAGGGAGGTTATGGCTACACCTTC.

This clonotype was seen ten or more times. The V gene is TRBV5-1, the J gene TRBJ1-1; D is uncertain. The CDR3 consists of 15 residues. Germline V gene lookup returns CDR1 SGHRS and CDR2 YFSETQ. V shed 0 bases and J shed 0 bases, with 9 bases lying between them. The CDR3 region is CASSLDGTMNTEAFF. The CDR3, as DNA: TGCGCCAGCAGCTTGGATGGCACCATGAACACTGAAGCTTTCTTT. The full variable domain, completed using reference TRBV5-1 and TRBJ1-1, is KAGVTQTPRYLIKTRGQQVTLSCSPISGHRSVSWYQQTPGQGLQFLFEYFSETQRNKGNFPGRFSGRQFSNSRSEMNVSTLELGDSALYLCASSLDGTMNTEAFFGQGTRLTVV.

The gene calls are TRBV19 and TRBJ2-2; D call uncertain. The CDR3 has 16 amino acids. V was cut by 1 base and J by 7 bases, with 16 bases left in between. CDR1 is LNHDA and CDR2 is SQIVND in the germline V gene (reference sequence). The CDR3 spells CASSIVGKPLGGELFF. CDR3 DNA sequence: TGTGCCAGTAGTATAGTGGGGAAGCCCCTCGGCGGGGAGCTGTTTTTT.

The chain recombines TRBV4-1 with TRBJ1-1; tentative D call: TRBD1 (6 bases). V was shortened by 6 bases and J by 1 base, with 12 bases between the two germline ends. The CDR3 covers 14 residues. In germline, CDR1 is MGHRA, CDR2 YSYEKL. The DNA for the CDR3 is TGCGCCAGCAGACACAGGGCTCGGAACACTGAAGCTTTCTTT. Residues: CASRHRARNTEAFF.

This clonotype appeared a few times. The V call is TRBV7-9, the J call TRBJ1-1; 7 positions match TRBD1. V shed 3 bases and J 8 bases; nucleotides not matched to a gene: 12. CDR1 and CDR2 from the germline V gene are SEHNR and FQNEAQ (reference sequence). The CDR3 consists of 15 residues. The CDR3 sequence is CASSLASMTGREAFF. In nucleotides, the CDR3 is TGTGCCAGCAGCTTGGCCTCGATGACAGGGAGGGAAGCTTTCTTT. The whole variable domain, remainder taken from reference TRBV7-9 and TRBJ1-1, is DTGVSQNPRHKITKRGQNVTFRCDPISEHNRLYWYRQTLGQGPEFLTYFQNEAQLEKSRLLSDRFSAERPKGSFSTLEIQRTEQGDSAMYLCASSLASMTGREAFFGQGTRLTVV.